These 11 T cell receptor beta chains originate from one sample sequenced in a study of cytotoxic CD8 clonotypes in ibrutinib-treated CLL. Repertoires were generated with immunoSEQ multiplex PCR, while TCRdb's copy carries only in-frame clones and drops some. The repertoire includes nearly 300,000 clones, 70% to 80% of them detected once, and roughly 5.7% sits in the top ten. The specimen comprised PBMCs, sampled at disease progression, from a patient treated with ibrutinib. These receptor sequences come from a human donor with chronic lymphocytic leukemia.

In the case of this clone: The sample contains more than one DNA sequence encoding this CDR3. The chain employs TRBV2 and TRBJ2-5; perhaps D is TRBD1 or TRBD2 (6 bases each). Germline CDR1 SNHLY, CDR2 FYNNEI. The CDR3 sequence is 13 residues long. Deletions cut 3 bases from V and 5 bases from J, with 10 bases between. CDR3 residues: CASSDGGRETQYF. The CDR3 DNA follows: TGTGCCAGCAGTGACGGGGGCCGGGAGACCCAGTACTTC.

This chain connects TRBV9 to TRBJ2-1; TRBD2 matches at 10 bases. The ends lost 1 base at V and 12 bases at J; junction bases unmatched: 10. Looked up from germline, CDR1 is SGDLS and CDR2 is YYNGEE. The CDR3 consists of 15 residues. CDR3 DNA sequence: TGTGCCAGCAGCGTAAACAGCGGGGGGGCCAATAGGCAGTTCTTC. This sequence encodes CASSVNSGGANRQFF.

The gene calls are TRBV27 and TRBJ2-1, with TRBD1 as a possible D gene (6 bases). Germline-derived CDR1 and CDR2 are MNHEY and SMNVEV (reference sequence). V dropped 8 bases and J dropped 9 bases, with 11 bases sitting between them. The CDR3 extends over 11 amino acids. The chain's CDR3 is CASLRGGEQFF. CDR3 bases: TGTGCCAGCCTCAGGGGTGGTGAGCAGTTCTTC.

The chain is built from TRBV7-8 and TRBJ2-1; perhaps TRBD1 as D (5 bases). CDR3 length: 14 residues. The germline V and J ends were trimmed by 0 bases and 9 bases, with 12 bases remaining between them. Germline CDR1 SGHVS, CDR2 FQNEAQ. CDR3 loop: CASSLAPDSSEQFF. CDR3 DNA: TGTGCCAGCAGCTTAGCTCCTGACAGCTCTGAGCAGTTCTTC. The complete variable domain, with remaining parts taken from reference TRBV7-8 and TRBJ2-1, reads GAGVSQSPRYKVAKRGQDVALRCDPISGHVSLFWYQQALGQGPEFLTYFQNEAQLDKSGLPSDRFFAERPEGSVSTLKIQRTQQEDSAVYLCASSLAPDSSEQFFGPGTRLTVL.

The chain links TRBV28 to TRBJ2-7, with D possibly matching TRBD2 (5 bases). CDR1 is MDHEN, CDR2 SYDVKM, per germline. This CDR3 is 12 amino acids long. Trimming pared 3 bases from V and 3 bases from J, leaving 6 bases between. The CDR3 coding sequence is TGTGCCAGCAGTTTGAGGGACTACGAGCAGTACTTC. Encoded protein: CASSLRDYEQYF.

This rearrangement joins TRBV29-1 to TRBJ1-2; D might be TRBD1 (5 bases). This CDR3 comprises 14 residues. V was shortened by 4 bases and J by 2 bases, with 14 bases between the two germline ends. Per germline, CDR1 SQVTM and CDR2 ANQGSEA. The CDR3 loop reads CSVAGGVENYGYTF. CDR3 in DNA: TGCAGCGTTGCCGGAGGGGTGGAAAACTATGGCTACACCTTC.

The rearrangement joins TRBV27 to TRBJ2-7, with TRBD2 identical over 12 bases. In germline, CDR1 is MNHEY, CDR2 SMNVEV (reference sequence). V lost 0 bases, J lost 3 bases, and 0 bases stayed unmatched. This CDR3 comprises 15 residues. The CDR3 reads CASSLSLAGGYEQYF. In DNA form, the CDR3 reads TGTGCCAGCAGTTTATCACTAGCGGGAGGCTACGAGCAGTACTTC.

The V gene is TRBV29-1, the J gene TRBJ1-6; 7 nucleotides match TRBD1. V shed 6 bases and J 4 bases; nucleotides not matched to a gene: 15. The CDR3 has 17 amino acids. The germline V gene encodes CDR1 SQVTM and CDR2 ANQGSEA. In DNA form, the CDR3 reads TGCAGCGTCCTAACAGGGGCTTGGCGTTTGTATAATTCACCCCTCCACTTT. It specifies CSVLTGAWRLYNSPLHF.

This CDR3 reads CASSPRPGSNEQFF. The CDR3 DNA reads TGTGCCAGTAGTCCTCGTCCCGGGAGTAATGAGCAGTTCTTC. The V gene is TRBV19, the J gene TRBJ2-1; D is perhaps TRBD2 (6 bases). The CDR3 is 14 residues long. Germline lookup yields CDR1 LNHDA and CDR2 SQIVND (reference sequence). V lost 5 bases and J 7 bases, leaving 15 bases between the germline ends.

This chain's CDR3 is CASSDSNTGELFF. The DNA for the CDR3 is TGCGCCAGCAGTGACAGTAACACCGGGGAGCTGTTTTTT. The chain combines TRBV10-1 with TRBJ2-2; D gene ambiguous. The germline V gene has CDR1 WNHNN and CDR2 SYGVQD (reference sequence). V lost 3 bases and J lost 2, with 4 bases in between. The CDR3 runs 13 residues.

The CDR3 nucleotides are TGTGCCACCACTGGGTGGGCAGGCGACTCCTACGAGCAGTACTTC. Its protein is CATTGWAGDSYEQYF. The V call is TRBV27, the J call TRBJ2-7; D not resolved. The V end was cut by 10 bases, the J end by 0 bases, with 19 bases between. This CDR3 contains 15 residues. Germline V gene sequence: CDR1 MNHEY, CDR2 SMNVEV (reference sequence).